One TCR beta chain is described in this entry. Clones were sequenced by immunoSEQ multiplex PCR, and TCRdb holds only the in-frame ones, with some missing. The sample lists 140,000 to 150,000 clones; approximately 90% were seen once. This specimen belongs to a study of T cell responses to AZD1222 COVID-19 vaccine. CDR1 SGHNT and CDR2 YYREEE come from the germline V gene (reference sequence). The CDR3 covers 16 residues. Trimming removed 1 base from V and 0 bases from J, with 13 bases in between. The TCR comes from an adult in good health. This sample comprised peripheral blood, obtained on day 0 of AZD1222 vaccination. The gene calls are TRBV5-4 and TRBJ1-1, with D possibly matching TRBD1 (5 bases). In DNA, the CDR3 is TGTGCCAGCAGCTTGAAGCAGGGAAGGGTGAACACTGAAGCTTTCTTT. Translating gives CASSLKQGRVNTEAFF.